The rows below give T cell receptor beta chains drawn from one sample of a study of T cell repertoires in cytomegalovirus infection. TCRdb reprocessed the reads with MiXCR, giving one entry per CDR3 protein. The sample holds approximately 700,000 distinct CDR3 sequences, 35% to 40% seen once. Sample: PBMCs. All receptors derive from a human donor in good health (CMV status not recorded). Some clones in this sample may be carry-over from other donors' samples. The CDR3 runs from the conserved cysteine through the conserved F or W. D genes are given only for firm matches. Rows may omit the clone size; those that give it use once, few, many or a size class.

NA	TRBJ2-2	TRBV28	13	NA	TGTGCCAGCAGATTGGCGAACACCGGGGAGCTGTTTTTT	CASRLANTGELFF
NA	TRBJ2-4	TRBV19	15	TRBD2	TGTGCCAGTAGTCTCGCCGGGACTAGCGAGACCATTCAGTACTTC	CASSLAGTSETIQYF
few	TRBJ2-2	TRBV5-1	17	TRBD2	TGCGCCAGCAGCCGGGGACTAGCGGGAGTGAAGTCCGGGGAGCTGTTTTTT	CASSRGLAGVKSGELFF
many	TRBJ2-7	TRBV7-9	12	NA	TGTGCCAGCAGTACAGGGAGCTACGAGCAGTACTTC	CASSTGSYEQYF
many	TRBJ1-5	TRBV7-2	15	NA	TGTGCCAGCAGCTACTGGGTGGGTAGCAATCAGCCCCAGCATTTT	CASSYWVGSNQPQHF
few	TRBJ1-2	TRBV5-1	14	TRBD1	TGCGCCAGCAGCACCATGACAGGGGGCGAGGGCTACACCTTC	CASSTMTGGEGYTF
few	TRBJ1-5	TRBV7-2	14	NA	TGTGCCAGCAGCGAGGGACCGAACCATCAGCCCCAGCATTTT	CASSEGPNHQPQHF
many	TRBJ1-1	TRBV7-3	13	NA	TGTGCCAGCAGTTCAGGGTCGGGTACTGAAGCTTTCTTT	CASSSGSGTEAFF
once	TRBJ2-1	TRBV19	15	NA	TGTGCCAGTAGTATAACTTCCCTGGTCTACAATGAGCAGTTCTTC	CASSITSLVYNEQFF
many	TRBJ2-5	TRBV7-2	13	NA	TGTGCCAGCAGCTCGGGACGACAAGAGACCCAGTACTTC	CASSSGRQETQYF
NA	TRBJ1-4	TRBV9	16	NA	TGTGCCAGCAGCGGAGAAGGCCCGACTGGGTATGAAAAACTGTTTTTT	CASSGEGPTGYEKLFF
few	TRBJ1-2	TRBV10-3	14	TRBD1	TGTGCCATCAGGGAAGGCGGACAGGGGTATGGCTACACCTTC	CAIREGGQGYGYTF
NA	TRBJ1-4	TRBV7-8	15	TRBD1	TGTGCCAGCAGCTCCCTAGACAGGGAAGGTGAAAAACTGTTTTTT	CASSSLDREGEKLFF
NA	TRBJ1-6	TRBV7-2	15	NA	TGTGCCAGCAGCTTAGCCTGGGCGGGTAATTCACCCCTCCACTTT	CASSLAWAGNSPLHF
few	TRBJ1-5	TRBV12-3/TRBV12-4	12	NA	TGTGCCAGCAGTTCTCCAGGGGAAGCCCAGCATTTT	CASSSPGEAQHF
NA	TRBJ1-5	TRBV7-9	19	TRBD1	TGTGCCAGCAGCTTAGAACAGGGGGCGCGGGGTTATAGCAATCAGCCCCAGCATTTT	CASSLEQGARGYSNQPQHF
NA	TRBJ2-2	TRBV7-9	15	NA	TGTGCCAGCAGCTTCAGGGTTCAAGGCACCGGGGAGCTGTTTTTT	CASSFRVQGTGELFF
many	TRBJ2-1	TRBV7-3	14	NA	TGTGCCAGCAGCGGCGGGTCCCCCTACAATGAGCAGTTCTTC	CASSGGSPYNEQFF
NA	TRBJ2-7	TRBV20-1	12	TRBD2	TGCAGCGCGGGGGGTACGAATGACGAGCAGTACTTC	CSAGGTNDEQYF
many	TRBJ1-2	TRBV19	13	NA	TGTGCCAGTAGTTCCGCAGTTGTGAGTGGCTACACCTTC	CASSSAVVSGYTF
NA	TRBJ2-7	TRBV4-2	18	NA	TGTGCCAGCAGCCAAGAACTCCACGGGACTGTCAGCTCCTACGAGCAGTACTTC	CASSQELHGTVSSYEQYF
NA	TRBJ1-3	TRBV7-8	17	NA	TGTGCCAGCAGCTCAAGGTGGGGGTGGTCCTCTGGAAACACCATATATTTT	CASSSRWGWSSGNTIYF
few	TRBJ1-6	TRBV7-8	16	NA	TGTGCCAGCAGCCAAGAAGGGACTGTGGGGAATTCACCCCTCCACTTT	CASSQEGTVGNSPLHF
few	TRBJ1-1	TRBV6-5	11	NA	TGTGCCAGCAGTTACCGTGGGGGGTGTTTCTTT	CASSYRGGCFF
once	TRBJ2-2	TRBV10-3	14	NA	TGTGCCATTAGGTGGACAGAGAACACCGGGGAGCTGTTTTTT	CAIRWTENTGELFF
NA	TRBJ1-6	TRBV6-4	14	NA	TGTGCCAGCAGTGACTCAGGGTTCGGGTCACCCCTCCACTTT	CASSDSGFGSPLHF
NA	TRBJ1-1	TRBV11-3	14	NA	TGTGCCAGCAGCTTAAATGGGAGAGGGACTGAAGCTTTCTTT	CASSLNGRGTEAFF
few	TRBJ2-1	TRBV19	17	NA	TGTGCCAGTAACCAATGGCGGGCGGACCCTTTAACCAATGAGCAGTTCTTC	CASNQWRADPLTNEQFF
few	TRBJ2-3	TRBV7-4	14	NA	TGTGCCAGCAGCTTTTCGGACAGTACAGATACGCAGTATTTT	CASSFSDSTDTQYF
few	TRBJ2-2	TRBV10-3	15	TRBD1	TGTGCCATCAAGTTCGGGACAGGGGGGACCGGGGAGCTGTTTTTT	CAIKFGTGGTGELFF
NA	TRBJ2-3	TRBV6-8	16	TRBD1	TGTGCCAGCAGTTACCGTGGACAGGGGAGCACAGATACGCAGTATTTT	CASSYRGQGSTDTQYF
NA	TRBJ2-7	TRBV28	17	TRBD2	TGTGCCAGCAGTTTATGGCCGCAACTAGCGGGACCACACGAGCAGTACTTC	CASSLWPQLAGPHEQYF
few	TRBJ1-1	TRBV7-6	15	NA	TGTGCCAGCAGTCACAAGAGGGCCGATCCGGATGAAGCTTTCTTT	CASSHKRADPDEAFF
few	TRBJ1-1	TRBV11-3	17	TRBD1	TGTGCCAGCAGTTCCCAGGGACAGGTCCTAATGAACACTGAAGCTTTCTTT	CASSSQGQVLMNTEAFF
NA	TRBJ2-1	TRBV12-3/TRBV12-4	15	TRBD2	TGTGCCAGCAGCCCTAGCGGGGGTCCCCTCAATGAGCATTTCTTC	CASSPSGGPLNEHFF
NA	TRBJ1-2	TRBV12-3/TRBV12-4	16	TRBD1	TGTGCCAGCAAAGGGGTGACAGGGGGCGAGGACTATGGCTACACCTTC	CASKGVTGGEDYGYTF
NA	TRBJ1-3	TRBV7-6	18	TRBD1	TGTGCCAGCAGCCCCCCCCGGGGGCGGACAGGGGCTCGAAACACCATATATTTT	CASSPPRGRTGARNTIYF
NA	TRBJ2-1	TRBV7-8	15	TRBD1	TGTGCCAGCAGCTTAGCGGGGACAGGGGAACATGAGCAGTTCTTC	CASSLAGTGEHEQFF
NA	TRBJ2-2	TRBV7-3	14	NA	TGTGCCAGCAGCCCCAGGGGGGGGCCCGGGGAGCTGTTTTTT	CASSPRGGPGELFF
NA	TRBJ1-4	TRBV28	14	NA	TGTGCCAGCAGTTCCCCTGTAGTGAATGAAAAACTGTTTTTT	CASSSPVVNEKLFF
NA	TRBJ1-2	TRBV27	16	NA	TGTGCCAGCAGTTTACGGGGACTCTCCTCGGGCTATGGCTACACCTTC	CASSLRGLSSGYGYTF
NA	TRBJ1-3	TRBV5-6	16	NA	TGTGCCAGCAGCCCCCAAGTTCCGTCGTATGAAAACACCATATATTTT	CASSPQVPSYENTIYF
NA	TRBJ2-1	TRBV7-2	15	NA	TGTGCCAGCAGCTTTAAAAGGACAACCCGCCATGAGCAGTTCTTC	CASSFKRTTRHEQFF
few	TRBJ1-5	TRBV19	13	NA	TGTGCCAGTGGGATTTATAGCAATCAGCCCCAGCATTTT	CASGIYSNQPQHF
few	TRBJ1-3	TRBV7-2	16	TRBD1	TGTGCCATACAAATAGACAGGGGTTTCTCTGGAAACACCATATATTTT	CAIQIDRGFSGNTIYF
many	TRBJ2-5	TRBV7-2	17	TRBD2	TGTGCCAGCAGCTTAGGTGCTAGACTAGCCCGCCAAGAGACCCAGTACTTC	CASSLGARLARQETQYF
few	TRBJ2-3	TRBV12-5	15	NA	TGTGCTAGTGGTTTGAGTAAATGGGGCACAGATACGCAGTATTTT	CASGLSKWGTDTQYF